A selection of T cell receptor beta chains follows, all from one sample in a study of control samples from healthy donors and cancer patients. Profiling relied on immunoSEQ multiplex PCR, and the TCRdb table lists in-frame clones only, not all of them. The sample consists of tens of thousands of clones, more than 90% of them appearing once. Input material: PBMCs. These receptors were taken from a man aged 40-49 years with colorectal cancer. Each CDR3 is given without its conserved first and last residue.

v_gene	j_gene	CDR3aa
TRBV6-2/TRBV6-3	TRBJ1-5	ASSYPSMAGGQPQH
TRBV2	TRBJ1-1	ASSEREGSEAF
TRBV2	TRBJ1-1	ASRGLNTEAF
TRBV5-1	TRBJ1-4	ASSLAGITNEKLF
TRBV12-5	TRBJ2-1	ASGLAKTSGGYNEQF
TRBV7-9	TRBJ1-3	ASSFWGLSGGNTIY
TRBV27	TRBJ2-3	ASSLWGLARDTQY
TRBV24-1	TRBJ1-3	ATTLGQFEQEDTIY
TRBV11-2	TRBJ2-3	ASSLRAGGPDTQY
TRBV4-1	TRBJ1-3	ASSQTAGTASRTIY
TRBV5-1	TRBJ1-2	ASSLERTIYGYT
TRBV2	TRBJ1-1	ASSLGTGGSNTEAF
TRBV5-8	TRBJ2-6	ASSRRGSGANVLT
TRBV29-1	TRBJ2-1	SVPGTSGAHNEQF
TRBV7-6	TRBJ2-7	ASSPTQRQGATYEQY
TRBV19	TRBJ2-3	ASSIRETDTQY
TRBV27	TRBJ1-5	ASSYAGQGNQPQH
TRBV6-6	TRBJ1-2	ASRTTRTGDYGYT
TRBV5-6	TRBJ2-7	ASSLAGAPYEQY
TRBV7-7	TRBJ2-7	ASSLGTGGSYEQY
TRBV6-2/TRBV6-3	TRBJ2-5	ASSPPGAGGPETQY
TRBV5-1	TRBJ2-7	ASSPGTGSYEQY
TRBV18	TRBJ2-7	ASSPSGTGGEQY
TRBV5-6	TRBJ1-6	ASEGPGPWSSPLH
TRBV30	TRBJ1-2	ACPEQIYGYT
TRBV7-3	TRBJ1-2	ASITYFRDGGYGYT
TRBV7-3	TRBJ1-2	ASSLPGTGGYT
TRBV7-9	TRBJ1-2	ASSLVSDYGYT
TRBV2	TRBJ1-4	ASSPQGAANEKLF
TRBV24-1	TRBJ2-3	ATSDSRTGDSTDTQY
TRBV6-5	TRBJ1-3	ASSSPSTGNTIY
TRBV29-1	TRBJ2-3	SAAGWGDTQY
TRBV7-8	TRBJ2-2	ASRTNGGSNTGELF
TRBV21-1	TRBJ1-2	ASVILGVDNYGYT
TRBV19	TRBJ2-5	ASSILTSGGETQY
TRBV14	TRBJ2-5	ASSQDRGGASY
TRBV19	TRBJ1-4	ASSRQGPNEKLF
TRBV19	TRBJ1-3	ASRAEKQHTIY
TRBV9	TRBJ2-3	ASSVGLAGRADTQY
TRBV6-5	TRBJ2-7	ASSSRQGGSYEQY
TRBV5-6	TRBJ1-5	ASSLSAGTPQPQH
TRBV7-2	TRBJ1-1	ASSRIQTGRYTEAF
TRBV19	TRBJ1-5	ASSIQGSNQPQH
TRBV2	TRBJ1-1	ASSSPLQGGNTEAF
TRBV4-3	TRBJ1-4	ASSQEAQGWNEKLF
TRBV11-2	TRBJ2-3	ASSLVASTDTQY
TRBV5-4	TRBJ2-5	ASSLDGGAQETQY
TRBV9	TRBJ1-6	ASSPWASSSPGPLH
TRBV3-1/TRBV3-2	TRBJ1-2	ASSQGGGNGGYT
TRBV5-4	TRBJ1-6	ASSLTGRGTGSPLH
TRBV2	TRBJ1-2	ASSGMGSLYGYT